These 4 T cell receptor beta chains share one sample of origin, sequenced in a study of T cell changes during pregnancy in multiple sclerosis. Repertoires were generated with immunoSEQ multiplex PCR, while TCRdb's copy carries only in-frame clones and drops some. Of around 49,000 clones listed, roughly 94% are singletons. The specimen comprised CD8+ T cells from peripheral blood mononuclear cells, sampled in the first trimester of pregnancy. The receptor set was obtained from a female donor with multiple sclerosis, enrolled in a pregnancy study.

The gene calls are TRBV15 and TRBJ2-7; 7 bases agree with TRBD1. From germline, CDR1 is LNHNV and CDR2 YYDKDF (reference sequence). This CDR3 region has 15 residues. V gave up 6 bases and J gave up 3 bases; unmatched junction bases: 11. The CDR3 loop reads CATRDEGRGIYEQYF. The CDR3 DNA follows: TGTGCCACCAGAGATGAGGGCAGGGGGATCTACGAGCAGTACTTC.

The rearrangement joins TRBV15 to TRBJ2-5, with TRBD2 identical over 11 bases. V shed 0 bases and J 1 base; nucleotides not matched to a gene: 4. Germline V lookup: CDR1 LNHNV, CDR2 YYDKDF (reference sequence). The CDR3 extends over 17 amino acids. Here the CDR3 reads CATSREGLADFQETQYF. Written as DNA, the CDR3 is TGTGCCACCAGCAGAGAGGGACTAGCGGATTTCCAAGAGACCCAGTACTTC.

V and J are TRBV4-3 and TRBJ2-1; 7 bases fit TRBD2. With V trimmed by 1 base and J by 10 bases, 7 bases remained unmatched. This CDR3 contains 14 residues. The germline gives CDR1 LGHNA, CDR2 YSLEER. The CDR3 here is CASSQVERDPEQFF. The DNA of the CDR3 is TGCGCCAGCAGCCAAGTTGAGCGGGACCCCGAGCAGTTCTTC.

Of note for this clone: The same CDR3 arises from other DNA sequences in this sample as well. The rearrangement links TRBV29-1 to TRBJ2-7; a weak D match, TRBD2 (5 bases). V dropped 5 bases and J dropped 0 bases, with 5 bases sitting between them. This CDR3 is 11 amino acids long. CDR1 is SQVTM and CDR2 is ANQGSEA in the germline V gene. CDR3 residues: CSVRDSYEQYF. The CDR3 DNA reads TGCAGCGTTCGGGACTCCTACGAGCAGTACTTC.